This TCR beta chain was recorded in a study of CD4 T cells in relation to SARS-CoV-2 and coronaviruses. Background on the study: ViraFEST: roughly ten-day antigen culture of PBMCs, then TCR beta CDR3 sequencing.

The method was immunoSEQ multiplex PCR; TCRdb's version includes in-frame clones alone and lacks a portion of them. The repertoire consists of 15,000 to 17,000 clones, with 76% occurring once and the leading ten covering over 25%. Before the COVID-19 pandemic, during about 2010-2018, CD4+ T cells were taken from unexposed donors. Isolation of CD4+ T cells took place after less than 13 days in culture. Cells permitting, SARS-CoV-2 S/N and four cold-coronavirus spikes were tested on unexposed-donor CD4+ T cells. This clone showed up just once. The antigen remains undetermined. V shed 7 bases and J shed 0 bases, with 13 bases lying between them. This CDR3 spans 14 amino acids. The germline V gene encodes CDR1 WSHSY and CDR2 SAAADI.

Material for sequencing was CD4+ T cells from PBMCs, cultured in vitro. This receptor was obtained from a human donor in good health. The V gene is TRBV10-2, the J gene TRBJ2-7, with unresolved D. CDR3: CASKAEPHSYEQYF. In DNA, the CDR3 is TGCGCCAGCAAGGCGGAGCCCCACTCCTACGAGCAGTACTTC.